A single sample gave rise to the 6 T cell receptor beta chains below, sequenced in a study of molecular identifiers for immune sequencing clone quantification. TCRdb redid the calling of the PCR reads with MiXCR, one entry per CDR3 protein. This sample has about 510,000 distinct CDR3 sequences, with 25% found just once. Sequencing used naive CD8+ T cells from blood, with Jurkat cell RNA spiked in. The sample's subset: FACS-sorted CD8+CD4-CCR7+CD45RA+ naive T cells. The receptors shown here come from a human donor in good health. Some libraries in this study had Jurkat cell RNA spiked in.

This chain joins TRBV20-1 and TRBJ2-1; 8 bases fit TRBD2. J gave up 0 bases and V 5 bases, and 6 bases lay outside the gene matches. Germline-derived CDR1 and CDR2 are DFQATT and SNEGSKA (reference sequence). The CDR3 sequence is 15 residues long. CDR3 region: CSALLAVNSYNEQFF. The CDR3 DNA reads TGCAGTGCTCTACTAGCGGTAAACTCCTACAATGAGCAGTTCTTC.

This clonotype was seen repeatedly, ten times or more. This chain connects TRBV4-3 to TRBJ2-6; possibly TRBD2 for D (5 bases). V was pared by 4 bases and J by 0 bases, with 7 bases between. Germline V lookup: CDR1 LGHNA, CDR2 YSLEER. This CDR3 is built from 15 residues. The CDR3 DNA sequence: TGCGCCAGCAGCCCCGGACTCTCTGGGGCCAACGTCCTGACTTTC. This sequence encodes CASSPGLSGANVLTF.

This clonotype was picked up a small number of times. The chain links TRBV12-5 to TRBJ2-5, with 8 bases aligning to TRBD1. Germline lookup yields CDR1 LGHNT and CDR2 FRNRAP. This CDR3 contains 14 residues. The ends lost 6 bases at V and 4 bases at J; junction bases unmatched: 7. The CDR3 protein is CASGKSDRAETQYF. In DNA form, the CDR3 reads TGTGCTAGTGGCAAATCGGACAGGGCAGAGACCCAGTACTTC.

With regard to this clonotype: A clone one base away is much larger, so this may be a read error. The chain combines TRBV7-9 with TRBJ2-7, with a tentative D call TRBD2 (6 bases). Deletions cut 5 bases from V and 2 bases from J, with 16 bases between. Germline CDR1 and CDR2: SEHNR and FQNEAQ (reference sequence). The CDR3 contains 15 residues. The CDR3 DNA reads as TGTGCCAGCAGCCTGCCTAGCGCCCCCACCTACGAGCAGTACTTC. It yields the protein CASSLPSAPTYEQYF.

V gene TRBV19 combines with J gene TRBJ2-1; 8 nucleotides line up with TRBD2. The V segment lost 6 bases and the J segment 1 base; nucleotides outside the gene matches: 8. CDR3 length: 16 amino acids. Per germline, CDR1 LNHDA and CDR2 SQIVND (reference sequence). The CDR3 DNA is TGTGCCAGTAGGGGCACAGCGGGAGAGTCCTACAATGAGCAGTTCTTC. It translates to CASRGTAGESYNEQFF.

This clonotype was seen at least ten times. The genes are TRBV5-1 and TRBJ1-1; no clear D gene. CDR1 is SGHRS and CDR2 is YFSETQ in the germline V gene. The CDR3 spans 13 residues. Trimming shortened V by 0 bases and J by 5 bases, and 8 bases separated the two germline ends. CDR3 region: CASSLALQTEAFF. The CDR3 bases are TGCGCCAGCAGCTTGGCGTTACAGACTGAAGCTTTCTTT.